This T cell receptor beta chain stems from a study of T-cell reconstitution after alpha-beta-depleted transplantation in children. The TCRbeta library was prepared with unique molecular identifiers. A single record per CDR3 protein comes from TCRdb applying MiXCR to the PCR reads. The sample shows around 410,000 distinct CDR3 sequences, roughly 10% of them seen only once. Germline loops: CDR1 SGHTA, CDR2 FQGNSA. The CDR3 runs to 17 residues. V shed 5 bases and J 1 base; nucleotides not matched to a gene: 12. The table lists this clonotype with a few counts. The origin of this receptor is a human donor who donated a stem cell graft to a child with acute myeloid leukemia. Sequenced here: PBMCs from the stem cell graft donor, sampled from the stem cell graft. The gene calls are TRBV7-2 and TRBJ2-5; 8 bases are shared with TRBD2. This CDR3 is CASSPGRGGRSQETQYF. The CDR3 coding sequence is TGTGCCAGCAGCCCCGGCCGTGGCGGGAGGTCCCAAGAGACCCAGTACTTC.